The rows below give T cell receptor beta chains drawn from one sample of a study of identical twins. TCRdb re-called the 5' RACE reads through MiXCR, storing one row per CDR3 protein. The repertoire consists of around 340,000 distinct CDR3 sequences, with approximately 8.8% occurring once and the leading ten covering around 8.6%. The sample comprised naive T cells sorted from blood. The receptors come from a woman in her forties or fifties in good health. The CDR3 runs from the conserved cysteine through the conserved F or W. Each record gives: CDR3 DNA, CDR3 protein, clone size, J gene, V gene, D gene. A D gene is named only where the DNA matches it firmly. Some rows have no size entry. The others give once, few or many, or a class for an expanded clone.

cdr3_nt: TGTGCCAGCAGTCTTCAGGACACAACCCTAGGGAAGACCCAGTACTTC
cdr3_aa: CASSLQDTTLGKTQYF
clone_size: many
j_call: TRBJ2-5
v_call: TRBV2
d_call: NA

cdr3_nt: TGCAGTGCTACCCCCCGGGTGACCGGGGAGCTGTTTTTT
cdr3_aa: CSATPRVTGELFF
clone_size: few
j_call: TRBJ2-2
v_call: TRBV20-1
d_call: NA

cdr3_nt: TGCAGTGCGGGACCACACGACTACACCTTC
cdr3_aa: CSAGPHDYTF
clone_size: many
j_call: TRBJ1-2
v_call: TRBV20-1
d_call: NA

cdr3_nt: TGCGCCAGCAGCCAAGAGCACTTCAACAATGAGCAGTTCTTC
cdr3_aa: CASSQEHFNNEQFF
clone_size: NA
j_call: TRBJ2-1
v_call: TRBV4-1
d_call: NA

cdr3_nt: TGCGCCAGCAGCTCGCAGGGACTGTTCAATGAGCAGTTCTTC
cdr3_aa: CASSSQGLFNEQFF
clone_size: many
j_call: TRBJ2-1
v_call: TRBV5-1
d_call: NA

cdr3_nt: TGTGCCATCAGTATTGGCGGGAGCCTTAATGAGCAGTTCTTC
cdr3_aa: CAISIGGSLNEQFF
clone_size: NA
j_call: TRBJ2-1
v_call: TRBV10-3
d_call: TRBD2

cdr3_nt: TGCGCCAGCGGCGGGAGCGATGAGCAGTTCTTC
cdr3_aa: CASGGSDEQFF
clone_size: many
j_call: TRBJ2-1
v_call: TRBV5-1
d_call: TRBD2

cdr3_nt: TGTGCCAGCAGTTTTGGTGGCGGTAGGACTGAAGCTTTCTTT
cdr3_aa: CASSFGGGRTEAFF
clone_size: many
j_call: TRBJ1-1
v_call: TRBV12-3/TRBV12-4
d_call: NA

cdr3_nt: TGTGCCAGCTATCTGGGGACTAGCGTGATGGGGTTAATGAATGAGCAGTTCTTC
cdr3_aa: CASYLGTSVMGLMNEQFF
clone_size: few
j_call: TRBJ2-1
v_call: TRBV12-3/TRBV12-4
d_call: TRBD2

cdr3_nt: TGCGCCAGCAGCCAAACAGGGGCCCCTTCTCAAGAGACCCAGTACTTC
cdr3_aa: CASSQTGAPSQETQYF
clone_size: NA
j_call: TRBJ2-5
v_call: TRBV4-1
d_call: TRBD1

cdr3_nt: TGCGCCAGCAGCTCGGCGGGGGGGAATGGGGGAGCTGAAGCTTTCTTT
cdr3_aa: CASSSAGGNGGAEAFF
clone_size: NA
j_call: TRBJ1-1
v_call: TRBV5-1
d_call: NA

cdr3_nt: TGTGCCAGCAGCTTGGCCGTAGCGGGACTGAATGAGCAGTTCTTC
cdr3_aa: CASSLAVAGLNEQFF
clone_size: few
j_call: TRBJ2-1
v_call: TRBV5-6
d_call: TRBD2

cdr3_nt: TGCGCCAGCAGCTTGGGTTCTAGCGGGAGAGTGGATACGCAGTATTTT
cdr3_aa: CASSLGSSGRVDTQYF
clone_size: few
j_call: TRBJ2-3
v_call: TRBV5-1
d_call: TRBD2

cdr3_nt: TGTGCCAGCAGGAGTCGGGGCTCGGGGACCAAAAATCAGCCCCAGCATTTT
cdr3_aa: CASRSRGSGTKNQPQHF
clone_size: few
j_call: TRBJ1-5
v_call: TRBV12-3/TRBV12-4
d_call: NA

cdr3_nt: TGTGCCAGCAGCTTACAGGGAGAGGCCGGGGAGCTGTTTTTT
cdr3_aa: CASSLQGEAGELFF
clone_size: few
j_call: TRBJ2-2
v_call: TRBV7-3
d_call: NA

cdr3_nt: TGTGCCAGCAGCGGCGGGACAGGGGGACTCCCTCCACCCACAGATACGCAGTATTTT
cdr3_aa: CASSGGTGGLPPPTDTQYF
clone_size: few
j_call: TRBJ2-3
v_call: TRBV5-6
d_call: TRBD1

cdr3_nt: TGCGCCAGCAGCTTGAACGCGGGAGTTTCCGGGGAGCTGTTTTTT
cdr3_aa: CASSLNAGVSGELFF
clone_size: many
j_call: TRBJ2-2
v_call: TRBV5-1
d_call: TRBD2

cdr3_nt: TGCAGTGCTCTGGACAGGGTGAGACCCAGGGATGAGCAGTTCTTC
cdr3_aa: CSALDRVRPRDEQFF
clone_size: NA
j_call: TRBJ2-1
v_call: TRBV20-1
d_call: TRBD1

cdr3_nt: TGTGCCAGCTCACCATTGGCGGGAGGATGGACCGGGGAGCTGTTTTTT
cdr3_aa: CASSPLAGGWTGELFF
clone_size: many
j_call: TRBJ2-2
v_call: TRBV18
d_call: TRBD2

cdr3_nt: TGTGCCAGCAGTGAAACTGGGGCCAACGTCCTGACTTTC
cdr3_aa: CASSETGANVLTF
clone_size: NA
j_call: TRBJ2-6
v_call: TRBV25-1
d_call: NA

cdr3_nt: TGTGCCAGCAGGGGGGGCGGGAGCAGGTACAATGAGCAGTTCTTC
cdr3_aa: CASRGGGSRYNEQFF
clone_size: many
j_call: TRBJ2-1
v_call: TRBV4-2
d_call: NA

cdr3_nt: TGCAGCGTTGAAGATCAGGGTTGGGGTGAAAAACTGTTTTTT
cdr3_aa: CSVEDQGWGEKLFF
clone_size: NA
j_call: TRBJ1-4
v_call: TRBV29-1
d_call: NA

cdr3_nt: TGCAGCGTAGAGGGACTAGCGGGAGGGCCAGGCGGCACAGATACGCAGTATTTT
cdr3_aa: CSVEGLAGGPGGTDTQYF
clone_size: NA
j_call: TRBJ2-3
v_call: TRBV29-1
d_call: TRBD2

cdr3_nt: TGTGCCAGCAGCTTGGCTAGCGGGAGGGTCTACTCTGGGGCCAACGTCCTGACTTTC
cdr3_aa: CASSLASGRVYSGANVLTF
clone_size: many
j_call: TRBJ2-6
v_call: TRBV5-6
d_call: TRBD2

cdr3_nt: TGCGCCAGCACTACGACACCCCCCGGGACAGGGGGACACAATGAGCAGTTCTTC
cdr3_aa: CASTTTPPGTGGHNEQFF
clone_size: few
j_call: TRBJ2-1
v_call: TRBV5-1
d_call: TRBD1

cdr3_nt: TGTGCCAGCAGCCCCGACAGGGTAAAGGCCTACGAGCAGTACTTC
cdr3_aa: CASSPDRVKAYEQYF
clone_size: few
j_call: TRBJ2-7
v_call: TRBV7-9
d_call: TRBD1

cdr3_nt: TGTGCCATCAGTGACTCCGGGAGGGTCACAACCGATACGCAGTATTTT
cdr3_aa: CAISDSGRVTTDTQYF
clone_size: few
j_call: TRBJ2-3
v_call: TRBV10-3
d_call: TRBD2

cdr3_nt: TGTGCCAGCTCACCCCCTCGGGGGCTAGCGGGAGGAAGGCTATACAATGAGCAGTTCTTC
cdr3_aa: CASSPPRGLAGGRLYNEQFF
clone_size: NA
j_call: TRBJ2-1
v_call: TRBV18
d_call: TRBD2

cdr3_nt: TGCAGCGTTCTTGGGGACTCTTTCGAGACCCAGTACTTC
cdr3_aa: CSVLGDSFETQYF
clone_size: few
j_call: TRBJ2-5
v_call: TRBV29-1
d_call: NA

cdr3_nt: TGTGCCAGCGATGAGGGGGCCTCCCAAGAGACCCAGTACTTC
cdr3_aa: CASDEGASQETQYF
clone_size: few
j_call: TRBJ2-5
v_call: TRBV7-8
d_call: TRBD1

cdr3_nt: TGTGCCAGCAGTTTTTGGACTAGCGGGAACACCGGGGAGCTGTTTTTT
cdr3_aa: CASSFWTSGNTGELFF
clone_size: many
j_call: TRBJ2-2
v_call: TRBV28
d_call: TRBD2

cdr3_nt: TGCAGTGCCCACGATCCGGGACAGGGCGATTATGGCTACACCTTC
cdr3_aa: CSAHDPGQGDYGYTF
clone_size: NA
j_call: TRBJ1-2
v_call: TRBV20-1
d_call: TRBD1

cdr3_nt: TGTGCCAGCAGTCAACCCCGGCGACAGGGTCTGTCCTACGAGCAGTACTTC
cdr3_aa: CASSQPRRQGLSYEQYF
clone_size: many
j_call: TRBJ2-7
v_call: TRBV21-1
d_call: NA

cdr3_nt: TGTGCCAGCAGCAAAGGGGACAGGTTAGCCACAGATACGCAGTATTTT
cdr3_aa: CASSKGDRLATDTQYF
clone_size: many
j_call: TRBJ2-3
v_call: TRBV21-1
d_call: NA

cdr3_nt: TGTGCCTGGGAGGAGGGGGGTACAATGAAGCAGTTCTTC
cdr3_aa: CAWEEGGTMKQFF
clone_size: NA
j_call: TRBJ2-1
v_call: TRBV30
d_call: NA

cdr3_nt: TGTGCCAGCAGCGTAGCGGGCGCGGGTGGATCCGAGCAGTACTTC
cdr3_aa: CASSVAGAGGSEQYF
clone_size: NA
j_call: TRBJ2-7
v_call: TRBV9
d_call: NA

cdr3_nt: TGTGCCAGCAGCTTGGGCGGCAGTGGATTGGAGACCCAGTACTTC
cdr3_aa: CASSLGGSGLETQYF
clone_size: NA
j_call: TRBJ2-5
v_call: TRBV5-5
d_call: NA

cdr3_nt: TGCGCCAGCAGCCTGTCGGCTAGCGGGAGTCAAAGGAATGAGCAGTTCTTC
cdr3_aa: CASSLSASGSQRNEQFF
clone_size: few
j_call: TRBJ2-1
v_call: TRBV5-1
d_call: TRBD2

cdr3_nt: TGTGCCAGCAGCCAATCTGGGGGCTTCACTGAAGCTTTCTTT
cdr3_aa: CASSQSGGFTEAFF
clone_size: NA
j_call: TRBJ1-1
v_call: TRBV16
d_call: NA

cdr3_nt: TGTGCCAGCCAGGGACACGGTAACACTGAAGCTTTCTTT
cdr3_aa: CASQGHGNTEAFF
clone_size: many
j_call: TRBJ1-1
v_call: TRBV11-3
d_call: NA